The source of this T cell receptor beta chain is a study of T cells in tuberculosis. Turning to the study itself: A South African cohort included IGRA-negative adolescents, latently infected IGRA-positive adolescents and adults with active tuberculosis.

The assay was immunoSEQ multiplex PCR, and TCRdb's table has in-frame clones only and misses some. The data contain roughly 40,000 clones, roughly 96% of them singletons. Study-wide findings and caveats: Active tuberculosis patients had shorter CDR3-alpha; the beta difference was nonsignificant. Cases with active tuberculosis were adults, while controls were adolescents.

Concerning this clone: Its antigen is currently unknown.

The sequenced sample was PBMCs. This TCR came from a donor aged 5-35 years with latent tuberculosis or without tuberculosis infection.

CDR3 loop: CSVEDRKWEAGRASGGGYNEQFF. In DNA, the CDR3 is TGCAGCGTTGAAGATAGGAAGTGGGAGGCTGGCAGGGCTAGCGGGGGGGGATACAATGAGCAGTTCTTC. The rearrangement links TRBV29-1 to TRBJ2-1, with 12 bases identical to TRBD2. The CDR3 loop spans 23 amino acids. J was trimmed by 4 bases and V by 0 bases; bases with no gene match: 25. Germline V gives CDR1 SQVTM, CDR2 ANQGSEA.